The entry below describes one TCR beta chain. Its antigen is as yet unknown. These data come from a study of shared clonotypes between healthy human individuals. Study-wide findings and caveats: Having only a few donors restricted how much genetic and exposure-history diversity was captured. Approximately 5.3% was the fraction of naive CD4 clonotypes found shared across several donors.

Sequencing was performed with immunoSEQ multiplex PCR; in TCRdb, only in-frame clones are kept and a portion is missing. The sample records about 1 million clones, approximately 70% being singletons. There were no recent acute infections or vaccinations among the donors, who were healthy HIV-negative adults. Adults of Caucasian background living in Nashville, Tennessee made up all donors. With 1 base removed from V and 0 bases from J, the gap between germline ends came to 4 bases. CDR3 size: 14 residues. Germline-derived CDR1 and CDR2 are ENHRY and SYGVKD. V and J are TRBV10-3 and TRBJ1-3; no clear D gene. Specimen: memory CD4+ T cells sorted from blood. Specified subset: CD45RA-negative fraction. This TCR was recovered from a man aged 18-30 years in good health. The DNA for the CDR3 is TGTGCCATCAGTGAGTTAGTCTCTGGAAACACCATATATTTT. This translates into CAISELVSGNTIYF.